Sequencing of this T cell receptor beta chain was carried out in a study of shared clonotypes between healthy human individuals. Background on the study: There were three CD4 naive, three CD4 memory, two CD8 naive and one CD8 memory plates per donor. Study results and limitations: Relative to their counterparts shared across all four donors, non-shared clonotypes exhibited diminished generation probabilities.

The data were produced by immunoSEQ multiplex PCR, yet TCRdb's version contains in-frame clones alone and is incomplete. Of 1.6 million or so clones in the sample, 96% were seen once. Regarding this clone: Its matching antigen is unknown.

The ends were cut back, 7 bases at V and 7 bases at J, with 10 bases in the middle. Germline V gene sequence: CDR1 MNHNS, CDR2 SASEGT. The CDR3 consists of 12 residues. The source of this sequence is a man younger than 45 in good health. The sample was naive CD4+ T cells sorted from blood. The subset is: CD45RA+ positively selected. The chain couples TRBV6-1 to TRBJ2-2, with no clear D. For the CDR3, the DNA is TGTGCCAGCACTTTATCCTTCGGGGAGCTGTTTTTT. As protein: CASTLSFGELFF.